The TCR beta chain under discussion was sequenced for a study of multiple sclerosis patients with progressive multifocal leukoencephalopathy. Germline CDR1 and CDR2: GTSNPN and SVGIG (reference sequence). This CDR3 is built from 14 residues. Between the trimmed V and J ends, which lost 2 bases and 13 bases, there was a span of 20 bases. Study-wide results and caveats: Lower normalized Shannon entropy suggested reduced TRB diversity in most PML patients. Clones expanded at PML were already present before and during natalizumab.

The time point was: time of PML onset. PML in natalizumab-treated patients developed after between about 16 and 56 months of natalizumab therapy. At PML onset, T3 blood samples were taken. Points on this clone: What it binds is not known.

Using immunoSEQ multiplex PCR, the repertoire was profiled, and TCRdb retains in-frame clones only, with some absent. The data show approximately 27,000 clones, more than 80% seen once. J is TRBJ1-4 and V is TRBV30, with a possible D match to TRBD1 (5 bases). The origin of this receptor is a woman younger than 45 with progressive multifocal leukoencephalopathy. This specimen was PBMCs, taken from a patient treated with natalizumab. CDR3 in amino acids: CAWSFPGTPGGLFF. The CDR3 DNA is TGTGCCTGGAGTTTCCCCGGGACTCCCGGGGGACTGTTTTTT.